This is a list of T cell receptor beta chains from one sample in a study of graft-versus-host responses after intestinal transplantation. Their specific antigens are unknown. Data came from immunoSEQ multiplex PCR; TCRdb stores just in-frame clones and leaves some out. This sample has 110,000 to 150,000 clones, with about 93% found just once. This specimen was unstimulated CD4+ T cells sorted from spleen or lymph node cells, taken before intestinal transplant. These TCRs come from a human donor who received an intestinal transplant. The CDR3 runs from the conserved cysteine through the conserved F or W. A D gene is named only where the DNA matches it firmly. Rows give clone size only sometimes, using once, few, many, or a class for an expanded clone.

TRBJ2-7 once 16 TRBD2 TRBV2 CASSALGLAGSYEQYF TGTGCCAGCAGTGCCCTCGGATTAGCGGGATCCTACGAGCAGTACTTC
TRBJ2-3 NA 15 TRBD1 TRBV18 CASSGTGMNTDTQYF TGTGCCAGCTCCGGGACAGGGATGAACACAGATACGCAGTATTTT
TRBJ1-3 NA 11 NA TRBV20-1 CSARAGNTIYF TGCAGTGCTAGAGCCGGAAACACCATATATTTT
TRBJ1-5 NA 15 TRBD1 TRBV28 CASSLHRGLGQPQHF TGTGCCAGCAGTTTGCACAGGGGGCTCGGGCAGCCCCAGCATTTT
TRBJ2-7 few 11 NA TRBV6-1 CASSETYEQYF TGTGCCAGCAGTGAAACCTACGAGCAGTACTTC
TRBJ1-1 NA 12 NA TRBV2 CASSVGYTEAFF TGTGCCAGCAGTGTGGGGTACACTGAAGCTTTCTTT
TRBJ1-1 NA 17 TRBD1 TRBV5-1 CASSLAGGTVLNTEAFF TGCGCCAGCAGCTTGGCCGGGGGGACAGTACTGAACACTGAAGCTTTCTTT
TRBJ2-1 NA 16 TRBD2 TRBV28 CASSLLVSGSHNEQFF TGTGCCAGCAGTTTATTAGTTAGCGGGAGCCACAATGAGCAGTTCTTC
TRBJ1-3 few 14 NA TRBV28 CASRISSSGNTIYF TGTGCCAGCAGGATAAGTAGCTCTGGAAACACCATATATTTT
TRBJ2-7 NA 14 TRBD1 TRBV28 CASSLGDRVAEQYF TGTGCCAGCAGTTTAGGGGACAGGGTTGCCGAGCAGTACTTC
TRBJ2-5 once 13 TRBD1 TRBV19 CASRQGPQETQYF TGTGCCAGCAGACAGGGACCCCAAGAGACCCAGTACTTC
TRBJ2-1 NA 16 TRBD2 TRBV7-2 CASSLGGAGGINEQFF TGTGCCAGCAGCTTAGGGGGAGCGGGAGGAATCAATGAGCAGTTCTTC
TRBJ1-1 NA 14 NA TRBV5-1 CASSWGTMNTEAFF TGCGCCAGCAGCTGGGGGACAATGAACACTGAAGCTTTCTTT
TRBJ2-4 NA 14 NA TRBV21-1 CASRNQETKNIQYF TGTGCCAGCAGAAATCAAGAGACCAAAAACATTCAGTACTTC
TRBJ1-5 NA 14 NA TRBV19 CAAGTPPISQPQHF TGTGCCGCAGGGACCCCCCCGATTAGTCAGCCCCAGCATTTT
TRBJ2-2 NA 14 NA TRBV11-2 CASSLLQNTGELFF TGTGCCAGCAGCTTACTTCAGAACACCGGGGAGCTGTTTTTT
TRBJ1-2 NA 14 NA TRBV28 CASSSPPGLYGYTF TGTGCCAGCAGTTCTCCGCCGGGCCTCTATGGCTACACCTTC
TRBJ2-1 NA 16 TRBD1 TRBV4-1 CASSQPRGRTYNEQFF TGCGCCAGCAGCCAACCCAGGGGGCGAACATACAATGAGCAGTTCTTC
TRBJ2-5 NA 18 TRBD1 TRBV18 CASSRLWTGIDGRETQYF TGTGCCAGCTCAAGGCTATGGACAGGGATCGACGGCAGGGAGACCCAGTACTTC
TRBJ2-7 NA 16 NA TRBV15 CATSSLWGENPYEQYF TGTGCCACCAGCAGTCTCTGGGGGGAGAACCCCTACGAGCAGTACTTC
TRBJ2-1 NA 16 NA TRBV9 CASSVDPGSSYNEQFF TGTGCCAGCAGCGTAGATCCGGGGAGCTCCTACAATGAGCAGTTCTTC
TRBJ2-3 NA 15 TRBD2 TRBV6-5 CASSFGLAYTDTQYF TGTGCCAGCAGTTTCGGACTAGCGTACACAGATACGCAGTATTTT
TRBJ1-1 NA 11 NA TRBV19 CASRTGTEAFF TGTGCCAGTAGGACAGGAACTGAAGCTTTCTTT
TRBJ1-1 once 13 NA TRBV28 CASRPTGSTEAFF TGTGCCAGCAGGCCTACAGGGTCCACTGAAGCTTTCTTT
TRBJ1-1 NA 13 NA TRBV28 CASSYKGDTEAFF TGTGCCAGCAGTTATAAGGGGGATACTGAAGCTTTCTTT
TRBJ2-5 NA 12 NA TRBV19 CASSPGRETQYF TGTGCCAGTAGTCCAGGGCGGGAGACCCAGTACTTC
TRBJ1-1 once 13 NA TRBV2 CASRKGGNTEAFF TGTGCCAGCAGGAAGGGCGGGAACACTGAAGCTTTCTTT
TRBJ2-7 NA 14 NA TRBV28 CASSPPGAGREQYF TGTGCCAGCAGTCCACCAGGGGCGGGTCGCGAGCAGTACTTC
TRBJ2-2 NA 17 TRBD2 TRBV10-2 CASSELLAGVGTGELFF TGCGCCAGCAGTGAGTTACTAGCGGGAGTAGGCACCGGGGAGCTGTTTTTT
TRBJ2-1 NA 12 TRBD2 TRBV9 CASSVPNGREFF TGTGCCAGCAGCGTTCCCAACGGGAGGGAGTTCTTC
TRBJ2-7 NA 11 NA TRBV28 CASTRFYEQYF TGTGCCAGCACCCGCTTCTACGAGCAGTACTTC
TRBJ2-7 NA 15 TRBD2 TRBV28 CASSLYSGSSYEQYF TGTGCCAGCAGTCTGTACAGCGGGAGTTCCTACGAGCAGTACTTC
TRBJ2-7 NA 13 TRBD1 TRBV5-1 CASRQGGTYEQYF TGCGCCAGCCGACAGGGGGGGACCTACGAGCAGTACTTC
TRBJ2-7 NA 15 TRBD1 TRBV28 CASSLDRAFSYEQYF TGTGCCAGCAGTCTCGACAGGGCTTTCTCCTACGAGCAGTACTTC
TRBJ2-7 NA 16 TRBD2 TRBV5-1 CASSLTPSGRGDEQYF TGCGCCAGCAGCCTGACGCCCAGCGGGAGAGGCGACGAGCAGTACTTC
TRBJ2-7 NA 13 NA TRBV28 CASRFGSPYEQYF TGTGCCAGCAGATTCGGCAGCCCCTACGAGCAGTACTTC
TRBJ1-1 NA 15 NA TRBV4-3 CASSQGEERSTEAFF TGCGCCAGCAGTCAAGGGGAAGAAAGGAGCACTGAAGCTTTCTTT
TRBJ2-7 NA 14 TRBD2 TRBV6-4 CASSPLAGKKRQYF TGTGCCAGCAGTCCTTTAGCGGGAAAGAAGAGGCAGTACTTC
TRBJ1-5 NA 11 NA TRBV7-7 CASSLNQPQHF TGTGCCAGCAGTCTCAATCAGCCCCAGCATTTT
TRBJ2-3 NA 18 NA TRBV5-1 CASSLAGGEISLTDTQYF TGCGCCAGCAGCTTGGCCGGAGGTGAAATCTCCCTCACAGATACGCAGTATTTT
TRBJ1-3 NA 15 NA TRBV7-2 CASSPRSRSGDTIYF TGTGCCAGCAGCCCCCGGAGTCGGTCTGGGGACACCATATATTTT
TRBJ2-5 once 14 TRBD1 TRBV7-9 CASSSDRGRETQYF TGTGCCAGCAGCTCCGACAGGGGGCGAGAGACCCAGTACTTC
TRBJ1-2 NA 13 NA TRBV28 CASSLSQTYGYTF TGTGCCAGCAGTTTAAGTCAGACCTATGGCTACACCTTC
TRBJ2-7 NA 14 TRBD2 TRBV7-2 CASSFLAGPYEQYF TGTGCCAGCAGTTTTCTAGCGGGACCCTACGAGCAGTACTTC
TRBJ2-1 NA 14 NA TRBV28 CASSLAGEGREQFF TGTGCCAGCAGTTTGGCCGGGGAAGGGCGTGAGCAGTTCTTC
TRBJ2-1 NA 12 NA TRBV5-4 CASSHPYNEQFF TGTGCCAGCAGTCATCCCTACAATGAGCAGTTCTTC
TRBJ1-1 NA 14 NA TRBV6-5 CASSIPGLEGSAFF TGTGCCAGCAGTATCCCGGGACTCGAAGGATCGGCTTTCTTT
TRBJ2-7 NA 12 NA TRBV10-3 CVISEQGSEQYF TGTGTCATCAGTGAGCAGGGCAGCGAGCAGTACTTC
TRBJ1-5 NA 15 NA TRBV11-2 CASSSLAGHDQPQHF TGTGCCAGCAGCTCGTTAGCAGGCCACGATCAGCCCCAGCATTTT
TRBJ2-7 NA 14 NA TRBV5-1 CASSFGQLFGEQYF TGCGCCAGCAGCTTCGGACAGTTATTTGGCGAGCAGTACTTC
TRBJ1-4 few 16 NA TRBV2 CASSGGGAGANEKLFF TGTGCCAGCAGTGGCGGGGGGGCAGGGGCTAATGAAAAACTGTTTTTT
TRBJ2-7 NA 15 TRBD2 TRBV28 CASSFRLALPYEQYF TGTGCCAGCAGTTTCCGACTAGCTCTTCCCTACGAGCAGTACTTC